The 27 T cell receptor beta chains presented below share a single source sample, sequenced in a study of identifying expanded T cells in peripheral blood (dated by TCRdb to about 2019). The library was made by the immunoSEQ multiplex PCR assay. In TCRdb, the immuneACCESS table is reduced to in-frame sequences with V and J assigned. These tables do not hold every clone; where another copy was compared, an unresolved V gene accounts for under half, and the others remain unexplained. Across this sample there are under 110,000 clones, with approximately 90% seen only once. The top ten clonotypes cover about a sixth of the sample. The sample was blood. The source of these receptors is a person aged 18 to 69 in good health.

The chain couples TRBV2 to TRBJ1-2; TRBD1 might be the D (5 bases). The V end lost 5 bases, the J end lost 2 bases, and 15 bases lay between the germline ends. Germline V lookup: CDR1 SNHLY, CDR2 FYNNEI. This CDR3 is 15 amino acids long. CDR3 residues: CASSPLGTENYGYTF. CDR3 in DNA: TGTGCCAGCAGTCCGTTGGGGACGGAGAACTATGGCTACACCTTC.

The V and J genes are TRBV13 and TRBJ1-2; D call uncertain. Trimming stripped 0 bases from V and 3 bases from J, with 14 bases between. Germline V gene lookup returns CDR1 PRHDT and CDR2 FYEKMQ (reference sequence). The CDR3 loop spans 16 amino acids. CDR3 residues: CASSLGVPAVYYGYTF. The CDR3 region has the DNA TGTGCCAGCAGCTTAGGCGTGCCAGCGGTATACTATGGCTACACCTTC.

The gene calls are TRBV7-9 and TRBJ1-4; D is perhaps TRBD1 (5 bases). The CDR3 is made up of 12 amino acids. In germline, CDR1 is SEHNR, CDR2 FQNEAQ (reference sequence). The germline V and J ends were trimmed by 7 bases and 6 bases, with 9 bases remaining between them. CDR3 sequence (DNA): TGTGCCAGCACCGTGGGGGATGAAAAACTGTTTTTT. Translated: CASTVGDEKLFF.

In nucleotides, the CDR3 is TGTGCCAGCAGCTTAGTAGGGGGATTGGCCTCCTACGAGCAGTACTTC. As protein: CASSLVGGLASYEQYF. The rearrangement joins TRBV7-2 to TRBJ2-7, with D possibly being TRBD1 (6 bases). Per germline, CDR1 SGHTA and CDR2 FQGNSA. The CDR3 has 16 amino acids. V lost 1 base to trimming and J lost 0 bases, with 13 bases between them.

The chain recombines TRBV11-2 with TRBJ2-3; D assignment may be TRBD1 or TRBD2 (6 bases each). The CDR3 extends over 17 amino acids. Deletions cut 5 bases from V and 2 bases from J, with 20 bases between. Germline V gene sequence: CDR1 SGHAT, CDR2 FQNNGV. CDR3 sequence: CASSRGVSRELTDTQYF. DNA for the CDR3: TGTGCCAGCAGCAGGGGGGTTTCGCGGGAACTCACAGATACGCAGTATTTT.

CDR3 amino acids: CASSLALGGEGSPLHF. Here the CDR3 DNA reads TGTGCCAGCAGCTTAGCGCTTGGGGGGGAAGGTTCACCCCTCCACTTT. The rearrangement joins TRBV7-9 to TRBJ1-6; possibly TRBD1 for D (5 bases). The germline gives CDR1 SEHNR, CDR2 FQNEAQ (reference sequence). The CDR3 contains 16 residues. Between the trimmed V and J ends, which lost 0 bases and 9 bases, there was a span of 15 bases.

The gene calls are TRBV19 and TRBJ1-1; no clear D. The V gene's germline CDR1 is LNHDA and CDR2 SQIVND (reference sequence). V lost 6 bases, J lost 1 base, and 12 bases lay in between. The length of the CDR3 is 14 residues. The CDR3 protein is CASSFNPPNTEAFF. The DNA for the CDR3 is TGTGCCAGTAGCTTTAATCCACCGAACACTGAAGCTTTCTTT.

This chain links TRBV19 with TRBJ1-1; D not certain. The ends were cut back, 1 base at V and 1 base at J, with 4 bases in the middle. The CDR3 has 13 amino acids. The germline V gene encodes CDR1 LNHDA and CDR2 SQIVND (reference sequence). CDR3 in amino acids: CASSIVANTEAFF. The CDR3 bases are TGTGCCAGTAGTATAGTGGCGAACACTGAAGCTTTCTTT.

The gene calls are TRBV7-9 and TRBJ1-5; no clear D. V lost 1 base, J lost 4 bases, and 11 bases lay in between. The germline gives CDR1 SEHNR, CDR2 FQNEAQ (reference sequence). The CDR3 consists of 15 residues. The CDR3 loop is CASSLDGIPNQPQHF. The CDR3 coding sequence is TGTGCCAGCAGCTTAGACGGGATCCCAAATCAGCCCCAGCATTTT.

V and J are TRBV2 and TRBJ2-7; a weak D match, TRBD1 (6 bases). CDR3 length equals 14 residues. Germline CDR1 reads SNHLY; CDR2 reads FYNNEI. Trimming left V 6 bases short and J 3 bases short, with 15 bases between. As DNA, the CDR3 is TGTGCCAGCAGGATTGGACAGACTTACTACGAGCAGTACTTC. Protein product: CASRIGQTYYEQYF.

The rearrangement joins TRBV6-5 to TRBJ1-5; D possibly corresponds to TRBD1 (5 bases). V was clipped by 6 bases and J by 4 bases, with 13 bases between them. The V gene's germline CDR1 is MNHEY and CDR2 SVGAGI. This CDR3 is 14 amino acids long. The chain's CDR3 is CASRTGTGNQPQHF. The CDR3 DNA reads TGTGCCAGCAGAACGGGGACGGGAAATCAGCCCCAGCATTTT.

V gene TRBV5-5 combines with J gene TRBJ2-7; D is tentatively TRBD1 or TRBD2 (5 bases each). Trimming left V 3 bases short and J 2 bases short, with 12 bases between. CDR3 length equals 14 residues. Germline CDR1 SGHKS, CDR2 YYEKEE (reference sequence). Here the CDR3 DNA reads TGTGCCAGCAGCTGGGGGTCCGGCACCTACGAGCAGTACTTC. It translates to CASSWGSGTYEQYF.

The chain recombines TRBV28 with TRBJ1-6; tentative D call: TRBD1 (6 bases). In germline, CDR1 is MDHEN, CDR2 SYDVKM. The CDR3 has 15 residues. V dropped 5 bases and J dropped 7 bases, with 15 bases sitting between them. CDR3 amino acids: CASSPGRQENSPLHF. Written as DNA, the CDR3 is TGTGCCAGCAGTCCCGGTAGACAGGAGAATTCACCCCTCCACTTT.

This chain joins TRBV18 and TRBJ1-2; TRBD1 matches 9 bases. From germline, CDR1 is KGHSH and CDR2 LQKENI. V shed 3 bases, J shed 7 bases, and the junction held 6 bases outside the gene matches. CDR3 size: 14 residues. The CDR3 nucleotides are TGTGCCAGCTCACCCAGGACAGGGGCGCGTGGCTACACCTTC. Its protein is CASSPRTGARGYTF.

This chain connects TRBV4-3 to TRBJ1-2; maybe TRBD1 (5 bases). The V and J ends lost 0 bases and 2 bases respectively, with 10 bases between them. CDR1 and CDR2 (germline): LGHNA, YSLEER. The CDR3 is made up of 15 amino acids. CDR3 in DNA: TGCGCCAGCAGCCAAGATGCAGGGCTGAACTATGGCTACACCTTC. Translating gives CASSQDAGLNYGYTF.

This clone turned up a few times. The chain recombines TRBV13 with TRBJ1-2, with D possibly being TRBD1 (5 bases). V was cut by 5 bases and J by 6 bases, with 7 bases left in between. This CDR3 spans 11 amino acids. CDR1 is PRHDT and CDR2 is FYEKMQ in the germline V gene (reference sequence). CDR3: CASSRGDGYTF. DNA of the CDR3: TGTGCCAGCAGCCGAGGGGATGGCTACACCTTC.

The V gene is TRBV7-2, the J gene TRBJ2-2; no reliable D call. V was shortened by 5 bases and J by 1 base, with 11 bases between the two germline ends. There are 15 residues in the CDR3. Germline V gene sequence: CDR1 SGHTA, CDR2 FQGNSA. For the CDR3, the DNA is TGTGCCAGCAGCCCAACTCTCCGGAACACCGGGGAGCTGTTTTTT. It is translated as CASSPTLRNTGELFF.

The J gene is TRBJ1-5, the V gene TRBV7-8; D gene uncertain. The ends were cut back, 0 bases at V and 4 bases at J, with 10 bases in the middle. The CDR3 is 15 amino acids. Germline CDR1 is SGHVS and CDR2 is FQNEAQ. CDR3 coding DNA: TGTGCCAGCAGCTTAGCGAGGGTGTGGAATCAGCCCCAGCATTTT. Translation: CASSLARVWNQPQHF.

There are a few counts of this clone. This chain uses TRBV5-1 with TRBJ2-3, with D tentatively TRBD2 (7 bases). Germline CDR1 is SGHRS and CDR2 is YFSETQ. V was shortened by 0 bases and J by 5 bases, with 13 bases between the two germline ends. The CDR3 loop spans 15 amino acids. The CDR3 DNA follows: TGCGCCAGCAGCTTGGAGGGGGGGCGCGGAGATACGCAGTATTTT. This gives the protein CASSLEGGRGDTQYF.

The chain recombines TRBV7-7 with TRBJ2-7; no clear D gene. Germline V lookup: CDR1 SSHAT, CDR2 FNYEAQ (reference sequence). The CDR3 sequence is 12 residues long. Trimming pared 6 bases from V and 5 bases from J, leaving 11 bases between. The DNA of the CDR3 is TGTGCCAGCAGTCAACACCCCCACGAGCAGTACTTC. This gives the protein CASSQHPHEQYF.

V is TRBV5-1 and J is TRBJ2-1; 8 bases map to TRBD2. From germline, CDR1 is SGHRS and CDR2 YFSETQ. The junction had 3 bases not matched to a gene; V was cut back by 6 bases and J by 1 base. The CDR3 totals 14 residues. Here the CDR3 reads CASMGGGSYNEQFF. In DNA, the CDR3 is TGCGCCAGCATGGGCGGGGGGTCCTACAATGAGCAGTTCTTC.

The chain recombines TRBV29-1 with TRBJ2-3; 10 bases are a match to TRBD1. V shed 6 bases, J shed 5 bases, and the junction held 11 bases outside the gene matches. CDR3 size: 15 residues. Germline V gives CDR1 SQVTM, CDR2 ANQGSEA. For the CDR3, the DNA is TGCAGCGTGGGTAGACAGGGGGCAGTAGGAGATACGCAGTATTTT. This sequence encodes CSVGRQGAVGDTQYF.

CDR3 sequence (DNA): TGCGCCAGCAGCCAAGAAGGAGGGGCCGGCAAGACCCAGTACTTC. Translating it yields CASSQEGGAGKTQYF. V usage is TRBV4-1 and J usage is TRBJ2-5, with D possibly being TRBD2 (6 bases). The CDR3 extends over 15 amino acids. V lost 0 bases, J lost 6 bases, and 14 bases lay in between. Germline lookup yields CDR1 MGHRA and CDR2 YSYEKL.

V and J are TRBV5-1 and TRBJ2-7; D might be TRBD1 or TRBD2, each matching 7 bases. The V gene lost 1 base and the J gene lost 4 bases, with 15 bases spanning the gap. The CDR3 contains 15 residues. Germline V lookup: CDR1 SGHRS, CDR2 YFSETQ. CDR3 protein: CASSLLGQGGYEQYF. CDR3 nucleotide sequence: TGCGCCAGCAGCTTGCTTGGGCAGGGGGGGTACGAGCAGTACTTC.

The chain combines TRBV7-8 with TRBJ1-4, with 9 bases lining up with TRBD1. Unmatched junction bases numbered 10, after V lost 0 bases and J lost 5 bases. The CDR3 has 18 amino acids. From germline, CDR1 is SGHVS and CDR2 FQNEAQ. CDR3 loop: CASSLAPTDRGLNEKLFF. CDR3 bases: TGTGCCAGCAGCTTAGCCCCGACCGACAGGGGGTTAAATGAAAAACTGTTTTTT. Complete variable domain (other parts from reference TRBV7-8 and TRBJ1-4): GAGVSQSPRYKVAKRGQDVALRCDPISGHVSLFWYQQALGQGPEFLTYFQNEAQLDKSGLPSDRFFAERPEGSVSTLKIQRTQQEDSAVYLCASSLAPTDRGLNEKLFFGSGTQLSVL.

The V call is TRBV19, the J call TRBJ2-5; 10 bases fit TRBD2. With V trimmed by 6 bases and J by 1 base, 5 bases remained unmatched. The CDR3 runs 15 residues. CDR1 and CDR2 (germline): LNHDA, SQIVND (reference sequence). CDR3 amino acids: CASRSGGALQETQYF. The CDR3 DNA is TGTGCCAGTAGAAGCGGGGGGGCCCTCCAAGAGACCCAGTACTTC.

The CDR3: CASSQDPPSGGMDEQFF. Here the CDR3 DNA reads TGCGCCAGCAGCCAAGATCCTCCTAGCGGGGGGATGGATGAGCAGTTCTTC. The V and J genes are TRBV4-3 and TRBJ2-1; 11 bases are a match to TRBD2. V shed 0 bases, J shed 8 bases, and the junction held 9 bases outside the gene matches. The CDR3 consists of 17 residues. Germline CDR1 and CDR2: LGHNA and YSLEER.